This is a list of T cell receptor beta chains from one sample in a study of T cells in Graves' hyperthyroidism and ophthalmopathy. TCRdb re-derived calls from the multiplex PCR reads in MiXCR, one entry per CDR3 protein. The sample has 160,000 or so distinct CDR3 sequences, about 9.4% seen once. Sequencing was performed on blood. The origin of the receptors is a woman aged 18-29 years with Graves' hyperthyroidism that later progressed to Graves' ophthalmopathy. Each CDR3 is given with its conserved first and last residue. The order of the fields is V gene, D gene, clone size, J gene, CDR3 protein, CDR3 DNA. The D gene is left open where the match is weak. Only some rows state a clone size, as once, few, many or a class for expanded clones.

V: TRBV6-1; D: TRBD2; size: many; J: TRBJ2-3; CDR3: CASSESSGGTDTQYF; DNA: TGTGCCAGCAGTGAGAGTAGCGGGGGCACAGATACGCAGTATTTT
V: TRBV5-1; D: -; size: many; J: TRBJ1-2; CDR3: CASSHSTQGRNYGYTF; DNA: TGCGCCAGCAGCCATTCGACACAGGGACGGAACTATGGCTACACCTTC
V: TRBV29-1; D: -; size: many; J: TRBJ2-2; CDR3: CSVEVWNTGELFF; DNA: TGCAGCGTTGAAGTATGGAACACCGGGGAGCTGTTTTTT
V: TRBV6-1; D: -; size: many; J: TRBJ1-1; CDR3: CASLTQGLGTEAFF; DNA: TGTGCCAGCTTAACCCAGGGGCTCGGCACTGAAGCTTTCTTT
V: TRBV14; D: TRBD1; size: few; J: TRBJ1-1; CDR3: CASSQARTGNTEAFF; DNA: TGTGCCAGCAGCCAAGCCCGGACAGGGAACACTGAAGCTTTCTTT
V: TRBV30; D: TRBD2; size: many; J: TRBJ2-1; CDR3: CAWSGLAGDIYNEQFF; DNA: TGTGCCTGGAGCGGCCTAGCGGGGGATATATACAATGAGCAGTTCTTC
V: TRBV30; D: TRBD1; size: few; J: TRBJ1-5; CDR3: CAWNFGGTGGKQPQHF; DNA: TGTGCCTGGAATTTCGGGGGGACAGGGGGAAAGCAGCCCCAGCATTTT
V: TRBV28; D: TRBD2; size: many; J: TRBJ2-1; CDR3: CASSFFISGTSYNEQFF; DNA: TGTGCCAGCAGTTTTTTCATTAGCGGGACCTCCTACAATGAGCAGTTCTTC
V: TRBV20-1; D: TRBD2; size: many; J: TRBJ2-4; CDR3: CSAGAERTVGLAGVNIQYF; DNA: TGCAGTGCTGGAGCGGAAAGAACGGTCGGACTAGCGGGAGTCAACATTCAGTACTTC
V: TRBV7-9; D: -; size: -; J: TRBJ2-1; CDR3: CASSNRARTAYNEQFF; DNA: TGTGCCAGCAGTAATCGGGCCAGGACAGCCTACAATGAGCAGTTCTTC
V: TRBV20-1; D: -; size: few; J: TRBJ2-5; CDR3: CSAGKSGREETQYF; DNA: TGCAGTGCTGGGAAGTCGGGGCGGGAAGAGACCCAGTACTTC
V: TRBV6-1; D: TRBD2; size: -; J: TRBJ2-1; CDR3: CASSLAGGGVYEQFF; DNA: TGTGCCAGCAGCTTAGCGGGAGGAGGTGTGTACGAGCAGTTCTTC
V: TRBV30; D: -; size: many; J: TRBJ1-1; CDR3: CAWSVRRAGSEAFF; DNA: TGTGCCTGGAGTGTCAGGAGGGCTGGATCTGAAGCTTTCTTT
V: TRBV3-1; D: TRBD2; size: few; J: TRBJ2-2; CDR3: CASSTLLGLAGGTGELFF; DNA: TGTGCCAGCAGCACCTTACTCGGACTAGCGGGGGGCACCGGGGAGCTGTTTTTT
V: TRBV4-2; D: -; size: many; J: TRBJ1-1; CDR3: CASSQDRQYEAFF; DNA: TGTGCCAGCAGCCAAGACAGGCAATACGAAGCTTTCTTT
V: TRBV18; D: -; size: -; J: TRBJ2-3; CDR3: CASSPQGGAPLTDTQYF; DNA: TGTGCCAGCTCACCTCAGGGGGGGGCTCCCCTCACAGATACGCAGTATTTT
V: TRBV20-1; D: TRBD1; size: many; J: TRBJ2-3; CDR3: CSAPPSGGDTQYF; DNA: TGCAGTGCTCCCCCCTCAGGGGGCGATACGCAGTATTTT
V: TRBV18; D: -; size: many; J: TRBJ1-2; CDR3: CASSDARGDGYTF; DNA: TGTGCCAGCTCAGACGCGAGGGGAGATGGCTACACCTTC
V: TRBV20-1; D: -; size: many; J: TRBJ1-1; CDR3: CSARDVQSLEAFF; DNA: TGCAGTGCTAGAGACGTGCAGAGCTTGGAAGCTTTCTTT
V: TRBV30; D: -; size: many; J: TRBJ2-7; CDR3: CAWTGPSYEQYF; DNA: TGTGCCTGGACAGGACCATCCTACGAGCAGTACTTC
V: TRBV30; D: TRBD1; size: many; J: TRBJ1-6; CDR3: CAWKGGGNSPLHF; DNA: TGTGCCTGGAAGGGAGGGGGCAATTCACCCCTCCACTTT
V: TRBV7-9; D: -; size: many; J: TRBJ2-1; CDR3: CASSLDLGANEQFF; DNA: TGTGCCAGCAGCTTAGATTTGGGGGCCAATGAGCAGTTCTTC
V: TRBV2; D: -; size: many; J: TRBJ1-5; CDR3: CASSKDRQQPQHF; DNA: TGTGCCAGCAGTAAAGACAGACAACAGCCCCAGCATTTT
V: TRBV12-3/TRBV12-4; D: -; size: many; J: TRBJ1-2; CDR3: CASSLSDNYGYTF; DNA: TGTGCCAGCAGTCTTAGTGATAACTATGGCTACACCTTC
V: TRBV7-8; D: -; size: many; J: TRBJ1-1; CDR3: CASSGGTALNTEAFF; DNA: TGTGCCAGCAGCGGGGGGACGGCCCTCAACACTGAAGCTTTCTTT
V: TRBV27; D: -; size: many; J: TRBJ2-1; CDR3: CASSLWGINEQFF; DNA: TGTGCCAGCAGTTTATGGGGGATCAATGAGCAGTTCTTC
V: TRBV2; D: TRBD1; size: many; J: TRBJ2-1; CDR3: CASSRDRGTDEQFF; DNA: TGTGCCAGCAGCCGGGACAGGGGTACGGATGAGCAGTTCTTC
V: TRBV9; D: -; size: many; J: TRBJ1-5; CDR3: CASSVGGASQPQHF; DNA: TGTGCCAGCAGCGTAGGGGGGGCGTCCCAGCCCCAGCATTTT
V: TRBV4-1; D: TRBD1; size: few; J: TRBJ1-2; CDR3: CASSQDRSFGYTF; DNA: TGCGCCAGCAGCCAGGACAGGTCTTTTGGCTACACCTTC
V: TRBV9; D: -; size: many; J: TRBJ2-5; CDR3: CASSPPGTRRGETQYF; DNA: TGTGCCAGCAGCCCCCCCGGGACCAGGAGAGGAGAGACCCAGTACTTC
V: TRBV30; D: -; size: -; J: TRBJ2-3; CDR3: CAWSPGEGTDTQYF; DNA: TGTGCCTGGAGTCCCGGTGAGGGCACAGATACGCAGTATTTT
V: TRBV20-1; D: -; size: many; J: TRBJ2-1; CDR3: CSARAQGWGDYNEQFF; DNA: TGCAGTGCTAGAGCTCAGGGGTGGGGGGATTACAATGAGCAGTTCTTC
V: TRBV6-1; D: -; size: many; J: TRBJ1-2; CDR3: CASRPDQSYGYTF; DNA: TGTGCCAGCAGGCCGGATCAGAGCTATGGCTACACCTTC
V: TRBV12-3/TRBV12-4; D: -; size: many; J: TRBJ2-2; CDR3: CAIVRPGTPNTGELFF; DNA: TGTGCCATCGTGCGCCCCGGGACTCCGAACACCGGGGAGCTGTTTTTT
V: TRBV6-5; D: -; size: -; J: TRBJ2-7; CDR3: CASSYTVGEQYF; DNA: TGTGCCAGCAGTTATACAGTGGGGGAGCAGTACTTC
V: TRBV12-3/TRBV12-4; D: -; size: -; J: TRBJ2-1; CDR3: CASSLEGQHNEQFF; DNA: TGTGCCAGCAGTTTGGAGGGACAGCACAATGAGCAGTTCTTC
V: TRBV24-1; D: TRBD2; size: many; J: TRBJ2-1; CDR3: CATSDPSPTSGRVNEQFF; DNA: TGTGCCACCAGTGATCCCTCCCCGACTAGCGGGAGGGTTAATGAGCAGTTCTTC
V: TRBV30; D: TRBD2; size: many; J: TRBJ2-7; CDR3: CAWSRGEAYEQYF; DNA: TGTGCCTGGAGTCGGGGGGAAGCCTACGAGCAGTACTTC
V: TRBV20-1; D: TRBD1; size: many; J: TRBJ1-5; CDR3: CSADRDREKDQPQHF; DNA: TGCAGTGCGGATCGGGACAGGGAAAAGGATCAGCCCCAGCATTTT
V: TRBV19; D: TRBD1; size: many; J: TRBJ2-7; CDR3: CASSLQDRGLDEQYF; DNA: TGTGCCAGTAGCCTCCAGGACAGGGGACTCGACGAGCAGTACTTC
V: TRBV20-1; D: TRBD2; size: -; J: TRBJ2-5; CDR3: CSARDWTSDETQYF; DNA: TGCAGTGCTAGAGATTGGACTAGCGACGAGACCCAGTACTTC
V: TRBV5-1; D: -; size: -; J: TRBJ2-2; CDR3: CAGSLNTGELFF; DNA: TGCGCCGGCAGCTTGAACACCGGGGAGCTGTTTTTT
V: TRBV30; D: -; size: many; J: TRBJ1-6; CDR3: CAWRNGHNNSPLHF; DNA: TGTGCCTGGAGGAACGGACATAATAATTCACCCCTCCACTTT
V: TRBV29-1; D: -; size: many; J: TRBJ2-5; CDR3: CSVNRQSQETQYF; DNA: TGCAGCGTTAATCGGCAAAGCCAAGAGACCCAGTACTTC
V: TRBV20-1; D: TRBD2; size: many; J: TRBJ2-2; CDR3: CSASAREGGELFF; DNA: TGCAGTGCGAGTGCCAGGGAGGGCGGGGAGCTGTTTTTT
V: TRBV3-1; D: -; size: many; J: TRBJ1-6; CDR3: CASSPLLLGNSPLHF; DNA: TGTGCCAGCAGCCCGCTATTACTAGGAAATTCACCCCTCCACTTT
V: TRBV5-1; D: TRBD1; size: -; J: TRBJ2-5; CDR3: CASSGDSALGETQYF; DNA: TGCGCCAGCAGCGGGGACAGTGCGTTGGGAGAGACCCAGTACTTC
V: TRBV4-2; D: TRBD2; size: -; J: TRBJ2-2; CDR3: CASSQDSRPPSGGGFTGELFF; DNA: TGTGCCAGCAGCCAAGATTCCCGTCCCCCCAGCGGGGGGGGTTTCACCGGGGAGCTGTTTTTT
V: TRBV25-1; D: -; size: -; J: TRBJ1-1; CDR3: CASSALKRGSNTEAFF; DNA: TGTGCCAGCAGTGCCTTAAAGCGCGGTTCGAACACTGAAGCTTTCTTT
V: TRBV20-1; D: -; size: many; J: TRBJ2-3; CDR3: CSAPRPDLRTDTQYF; DNA: TGCAGTGCGCCCCGGCCGGACCTCCGCACAGATACGCAGTATTTT
V: TRBV24-1; D: TRBD1; size: many; J: TRBJ1-5; CDR3: CATSEGTVSNQPQHF; DNA: TGTGCCACCAGTGAGGGGACAGTTAGCAATCAGCCCCAGCATTTT
V: TRBV20-1; D: -; size: many; J: TRBJ2-1; CDR3: CSATVDWEQFF; DNA: TGCAGTGCTACAGTAGACTGGGAGCAGTTCTTC
V: TRBV6-1; D: TRBD2; size: -; J: TRBJ2-7; CDR3: CASRAGSGRNYEQYF; DNA: TGTGCCAGCAGGGCGGGTAGCGGGAGGAACTACGAGCAGTACTTC
V: TRBV9; D: -; size: few; J: TRBJ1-5; CDR3: CANVRANQPQHF; DNA: TGTGCCAACGTCCGGGCCAATCAGCCCCAGCATTTT
V: TRBV24-1; D: -; size: -; J: TRBJ2-3; CDR3: CATSDHPPGHRTDTQYF; DNA: TGTGCCACCAGTGATCACCCTCCGGGACACCGCACAGATACGCAGTATTTT
V: TRBV20-1; D: -; size: many; J: TRBJ2-3; CDR3: CSASSRADTQYF; DNA: TGCAGTGCTAGTTCCAGGGCAGATACGCAGTATTTT